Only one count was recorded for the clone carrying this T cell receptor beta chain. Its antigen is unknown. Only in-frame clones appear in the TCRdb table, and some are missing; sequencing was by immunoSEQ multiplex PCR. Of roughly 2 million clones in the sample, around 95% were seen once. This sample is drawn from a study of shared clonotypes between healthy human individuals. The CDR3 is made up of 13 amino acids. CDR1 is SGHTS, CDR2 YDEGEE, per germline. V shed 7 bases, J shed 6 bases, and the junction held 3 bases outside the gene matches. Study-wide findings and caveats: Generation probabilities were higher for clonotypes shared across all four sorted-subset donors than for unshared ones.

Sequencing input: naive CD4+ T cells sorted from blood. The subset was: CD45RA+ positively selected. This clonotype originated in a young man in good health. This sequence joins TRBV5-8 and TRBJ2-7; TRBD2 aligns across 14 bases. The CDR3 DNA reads TGTGCCAGCCGGGGACTAGCGGGAGTCGAGCAGTACTTC. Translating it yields CASRGLAGVEQYF.